The source of this TCR beta chain is a study of T-cell reconstitution after alpha-beta-depleted transplantation in children (dated by TCRdb to about 2016). Regarding the study in general: Using TCR repertoire profiling, the study followed T-cell immune reconstitution in a quantitative way in children after TCRalphabeta/CD19-depleted allogeneic hematopoietic cell transplantation.

A remark on this clonotype: The target of this receptor is not known. Base quality data are lacking; no much larger clone is found one base away.

Receptors were amplified or captured by PCR. Sequencing used an Illumina HiSeq 2500. Molecular barcoding was employed in the preparation of TCR libraries, with unique molecular identifiers being used to normalize TCRbeta repertoire quantification. The public reads were quality trimmed at Q25 with fastp and then assembled into clones with MiXCR by TCRdb, keeping productive beta chains. Rows matching on CDR3 protein sequence are summarized as one entry with the most common DNA and genes. The sample contains about 600,000 distinct CDR3 sequences, about 11% of them found a single time. Together, the top ten hold roughly 4% of the sample. Looking up the germline V gene (reference sequence) yields CDR1 SEHNR and CDR2 FQNEAQ. The CDR3, cysteine through phenylalanine, is 13 amino acids long. The only DNA kept is the CDR3, 39 bases in frame from the first base. V is shortened by 4 bases, J by 0 bases, and the region joining them spans 6 bases.

The source is a human donor who donated a stem cell graft to a child with acute myeloid leukemia. Recombination joined TRBV7-9 with TRBJ2-5; the D segment could be TRBD1, given 6 matching bases. The sequenced sample was PBMCs from the stem cell graft donor, obtained from the stem cell graft. The DNA reads TGTGCCAGCAGCTGGGACAACCAAGAGACCCAGTACTTC. Translation gives CASSWDNQETQYF.